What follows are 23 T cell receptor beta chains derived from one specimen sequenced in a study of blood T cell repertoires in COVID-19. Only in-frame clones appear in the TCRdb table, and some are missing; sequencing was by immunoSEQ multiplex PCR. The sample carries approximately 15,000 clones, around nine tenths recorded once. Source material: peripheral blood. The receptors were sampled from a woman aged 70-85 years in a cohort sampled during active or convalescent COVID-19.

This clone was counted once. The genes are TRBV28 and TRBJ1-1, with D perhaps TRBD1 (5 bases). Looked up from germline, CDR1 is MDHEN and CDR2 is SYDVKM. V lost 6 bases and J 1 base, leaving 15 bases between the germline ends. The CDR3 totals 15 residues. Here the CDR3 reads CASSERGWGNTEAFF. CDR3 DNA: TGTGCCAGCAGCGAAAGGGGCTGGGGGAACACTGAAGCTTTCTTT.

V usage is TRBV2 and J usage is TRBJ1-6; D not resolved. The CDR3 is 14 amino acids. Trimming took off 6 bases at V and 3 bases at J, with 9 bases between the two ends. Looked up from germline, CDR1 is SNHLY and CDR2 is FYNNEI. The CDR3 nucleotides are TGTGCCAGCAGGAGGGAAAACTATAATTCACCCCTCCACTTT. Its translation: CASRRENYNSPLHF.

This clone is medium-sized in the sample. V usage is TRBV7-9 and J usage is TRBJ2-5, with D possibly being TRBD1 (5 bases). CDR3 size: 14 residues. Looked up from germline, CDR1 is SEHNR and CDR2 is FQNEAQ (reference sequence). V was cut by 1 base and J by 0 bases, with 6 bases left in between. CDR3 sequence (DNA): TGTGCCAGCAGCTTAGGGGGCAACCAAGAGACCCAGTACTTC. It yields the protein CASSLGGNQETQYF. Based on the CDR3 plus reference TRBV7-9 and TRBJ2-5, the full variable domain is DTGVSQNPRHKITKRGQNVTFRCDPISEHNRLYWYRQTLGQGPEFLTYFQNEAQLEKSRLLSDRFSAERPKGSFSTLEIQRTEQGDSAMYLCASSLGGNQETQYFGPGTRLLVL.

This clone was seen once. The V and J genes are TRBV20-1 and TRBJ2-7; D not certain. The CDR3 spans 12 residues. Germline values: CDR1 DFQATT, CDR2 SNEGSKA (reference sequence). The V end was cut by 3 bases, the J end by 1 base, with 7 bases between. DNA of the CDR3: TGCAGTGCTAGTCCAGATTCCTACGAGCAGTACTTC. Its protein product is CSASPDSYEQYF.

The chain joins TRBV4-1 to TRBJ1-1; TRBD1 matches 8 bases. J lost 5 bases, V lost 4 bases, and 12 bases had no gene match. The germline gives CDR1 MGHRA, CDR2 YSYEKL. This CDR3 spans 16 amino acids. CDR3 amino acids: CASSLSRDRLGTEAFF. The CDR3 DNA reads TGCGCCAGCAGCCTAAGCCGGGACAGGTTAGGTACTGAAGCTTTCTTT.

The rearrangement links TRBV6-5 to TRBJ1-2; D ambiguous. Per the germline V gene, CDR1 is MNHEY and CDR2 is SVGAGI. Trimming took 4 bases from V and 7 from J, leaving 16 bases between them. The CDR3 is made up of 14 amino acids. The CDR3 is CASSSLRRESGYTF. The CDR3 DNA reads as TGTGCCAGCAGTTCCCTGCGCCGAGAGTCTGGCTACACCTTC.

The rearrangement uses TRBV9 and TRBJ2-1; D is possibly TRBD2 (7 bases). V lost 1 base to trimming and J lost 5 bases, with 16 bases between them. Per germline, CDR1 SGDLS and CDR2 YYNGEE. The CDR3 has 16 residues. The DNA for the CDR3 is TGTGCCAGCAGCGTAAAAGGTGCGGGGGCCCACAATGAGCAGTTCTTC. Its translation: CASSVKGAGAHNEQFF.

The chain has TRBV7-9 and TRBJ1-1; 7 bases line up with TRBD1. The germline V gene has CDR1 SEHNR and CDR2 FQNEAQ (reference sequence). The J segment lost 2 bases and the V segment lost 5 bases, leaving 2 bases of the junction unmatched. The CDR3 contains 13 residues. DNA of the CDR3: TGTGCCAGCAGCCCAGGGGGAAACACTGAAGCTTTCTTT. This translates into CASSPGGNTEAFF.

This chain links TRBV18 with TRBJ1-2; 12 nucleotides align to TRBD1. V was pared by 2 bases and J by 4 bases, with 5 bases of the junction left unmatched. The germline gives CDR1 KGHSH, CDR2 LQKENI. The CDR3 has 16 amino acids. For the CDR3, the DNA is TGTGCCAGCTCACCAACCGGGACAGGGGGCGCCTATGGCTACACCTTC. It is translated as CASSPTGTGGAYGYTF.

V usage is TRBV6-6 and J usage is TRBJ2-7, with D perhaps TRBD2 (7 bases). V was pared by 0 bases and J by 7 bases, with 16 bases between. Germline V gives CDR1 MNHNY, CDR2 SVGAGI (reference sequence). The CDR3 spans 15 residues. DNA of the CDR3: TGTGCCAGCAGTTACTCGTGGGGGGGCCGGGGTGAGCAGTACTTC. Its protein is CASSYSWGGRGEQYF.

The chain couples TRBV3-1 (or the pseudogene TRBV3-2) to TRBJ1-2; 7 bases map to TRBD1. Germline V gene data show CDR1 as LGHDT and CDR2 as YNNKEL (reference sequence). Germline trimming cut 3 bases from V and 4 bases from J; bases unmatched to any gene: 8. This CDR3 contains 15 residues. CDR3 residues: CASSQGGQSPYGYTF. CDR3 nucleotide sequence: TGTGCCAGCAGCCAGGGGGGACAGTCACCCTATGGCTACACCTTC.

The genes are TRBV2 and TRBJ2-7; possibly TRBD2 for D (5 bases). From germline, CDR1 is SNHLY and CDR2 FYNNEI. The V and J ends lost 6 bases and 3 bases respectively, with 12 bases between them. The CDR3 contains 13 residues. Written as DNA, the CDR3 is TGTGCCAGCAGGGAGGAGCAGTTCTACGAGCAGTACTTC. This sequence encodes CASREEQFYEQYF.

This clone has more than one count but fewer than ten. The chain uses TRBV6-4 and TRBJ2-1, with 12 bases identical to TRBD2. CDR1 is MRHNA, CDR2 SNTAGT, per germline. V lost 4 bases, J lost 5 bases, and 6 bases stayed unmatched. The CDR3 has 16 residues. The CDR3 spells CASSVSSGGANNEQFF. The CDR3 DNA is TGTGCCAGCAGTGTTTCTAGCGGGGGGGCCAACAATGAGCAGTTCTTC.

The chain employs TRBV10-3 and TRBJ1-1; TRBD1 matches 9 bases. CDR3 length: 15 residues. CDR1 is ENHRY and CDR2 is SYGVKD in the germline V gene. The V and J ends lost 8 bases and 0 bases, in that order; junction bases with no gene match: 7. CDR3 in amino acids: CAIRPGDRVNTEAFF. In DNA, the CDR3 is TGTGCCATCCGACCCGGGGACAGGGTGAACACTGAAGCTTTCTTT.

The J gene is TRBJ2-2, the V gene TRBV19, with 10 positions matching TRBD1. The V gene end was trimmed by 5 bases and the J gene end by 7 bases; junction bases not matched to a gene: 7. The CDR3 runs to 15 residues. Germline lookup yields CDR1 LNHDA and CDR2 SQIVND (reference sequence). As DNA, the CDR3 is TGTGCCAGTAGTGCACAAGGGACAGGGGTCGGGGAGCTGTTTTTT. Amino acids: CASSAQGTGVGELFF.

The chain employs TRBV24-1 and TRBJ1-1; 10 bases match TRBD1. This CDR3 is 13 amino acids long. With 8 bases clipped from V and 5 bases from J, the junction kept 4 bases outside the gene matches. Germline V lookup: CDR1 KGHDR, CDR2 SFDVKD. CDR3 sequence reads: CATKDRGRTEAFF. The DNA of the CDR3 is TGTGCCACCAAAGACAGGGGGCGGACTGAAGCTTTCTTT.

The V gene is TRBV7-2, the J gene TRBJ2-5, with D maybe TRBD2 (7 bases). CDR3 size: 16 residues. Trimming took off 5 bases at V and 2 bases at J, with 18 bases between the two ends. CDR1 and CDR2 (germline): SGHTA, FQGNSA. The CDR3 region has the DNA TGTGCCAGCAGCCCCGGGGGGCGTGGACAACAAGAGACCCAGTACTTC. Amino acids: CASSPGGRGQQETQYF.

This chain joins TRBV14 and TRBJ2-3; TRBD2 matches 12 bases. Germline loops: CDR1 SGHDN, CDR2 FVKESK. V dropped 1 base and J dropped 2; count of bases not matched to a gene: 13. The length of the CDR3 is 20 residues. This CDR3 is CASSQVASGGAQTFTDTQYF. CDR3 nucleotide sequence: TGTGCCAGCAGCCAAGTTGCTAGCGGGGGGGCCCAGACATTCACAGATACGCAGTATTTT.

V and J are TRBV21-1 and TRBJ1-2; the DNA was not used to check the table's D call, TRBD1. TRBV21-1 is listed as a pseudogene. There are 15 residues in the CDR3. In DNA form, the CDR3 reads TGTGCCAGCAGCAGGGACAGGGGGCGAAGTTATGGCTACACCTTC. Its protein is CASSRDRGRSYGYTF.

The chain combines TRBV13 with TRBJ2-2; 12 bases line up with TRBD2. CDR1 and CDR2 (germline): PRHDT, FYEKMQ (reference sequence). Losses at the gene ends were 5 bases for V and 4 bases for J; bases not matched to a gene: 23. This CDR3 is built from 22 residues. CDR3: CASSGSMLAGGPPLGRTGELFF. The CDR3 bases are TGTGCCAGCAGCGGGTCCATGCTAGCGGGGGGGCCCCCCCTTGGTCGCACCGGGGAGCTGTTTTTT.

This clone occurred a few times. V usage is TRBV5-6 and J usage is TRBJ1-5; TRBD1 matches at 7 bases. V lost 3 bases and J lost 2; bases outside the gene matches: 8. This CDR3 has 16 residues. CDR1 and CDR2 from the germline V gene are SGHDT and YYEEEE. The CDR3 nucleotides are TGTGCCAGCAGCTCGCAGACAGGGCTAGGCAATCAGCCCCAGCATTTT. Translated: CASSSQTGLGNQPQHF.

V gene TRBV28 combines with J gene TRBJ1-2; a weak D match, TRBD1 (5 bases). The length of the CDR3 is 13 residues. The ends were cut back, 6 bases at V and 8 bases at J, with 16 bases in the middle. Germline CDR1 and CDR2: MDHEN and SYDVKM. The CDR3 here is CASRGAGLGGYTF. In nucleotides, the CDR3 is TGTGCCAGCAGAGGGGCCGGGTTGGGAGGCTACACCTTC.

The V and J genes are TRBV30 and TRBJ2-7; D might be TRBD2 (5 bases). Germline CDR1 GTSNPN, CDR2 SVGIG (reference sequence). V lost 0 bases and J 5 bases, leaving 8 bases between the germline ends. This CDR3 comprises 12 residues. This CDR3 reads CAWSVVRDEQYF. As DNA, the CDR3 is TGTGCCTGGAGTGTAGTGCGGGACGAGCAGTACTTC.